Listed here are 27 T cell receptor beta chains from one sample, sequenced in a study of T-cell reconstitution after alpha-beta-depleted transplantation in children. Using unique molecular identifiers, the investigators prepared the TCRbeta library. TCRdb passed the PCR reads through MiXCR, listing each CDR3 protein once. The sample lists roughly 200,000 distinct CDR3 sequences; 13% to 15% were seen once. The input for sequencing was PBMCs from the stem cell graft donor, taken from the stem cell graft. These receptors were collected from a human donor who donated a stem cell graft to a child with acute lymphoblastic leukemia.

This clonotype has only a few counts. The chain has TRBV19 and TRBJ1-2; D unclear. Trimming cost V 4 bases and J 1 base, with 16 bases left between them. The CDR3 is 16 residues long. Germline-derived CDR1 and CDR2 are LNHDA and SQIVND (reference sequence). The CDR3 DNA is TGTGCCAGTAGTAAACAGATAACCTCAGATAACTATGGCTACACCTTC. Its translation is CASSKQITSDNYGYTF.

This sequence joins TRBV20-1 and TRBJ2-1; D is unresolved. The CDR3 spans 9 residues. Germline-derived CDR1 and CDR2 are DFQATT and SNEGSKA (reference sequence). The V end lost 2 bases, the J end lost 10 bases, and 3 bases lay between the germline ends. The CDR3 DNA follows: TGCAGTGCTAGAAGGGAGCAGTTCTTC. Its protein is CSARREQFF.

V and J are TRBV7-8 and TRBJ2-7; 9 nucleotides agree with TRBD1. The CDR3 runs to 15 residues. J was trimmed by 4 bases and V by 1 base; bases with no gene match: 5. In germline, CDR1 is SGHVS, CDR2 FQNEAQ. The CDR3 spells CASSLDRDREYEQYF. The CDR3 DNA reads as TGTGCCAGCAGCTTAGACCGGGACAGGGAATACGAGCAGTACTTC.

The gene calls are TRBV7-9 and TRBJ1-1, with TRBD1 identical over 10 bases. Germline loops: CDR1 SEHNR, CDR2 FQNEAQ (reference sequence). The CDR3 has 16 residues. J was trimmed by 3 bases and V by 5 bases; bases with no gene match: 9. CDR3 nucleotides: TGTGCCAGCAGCCAAGGCCATGGGACAGGGGACACTGAAGCTTTCTTT. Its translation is CASSQGHGTGDTEAFF.

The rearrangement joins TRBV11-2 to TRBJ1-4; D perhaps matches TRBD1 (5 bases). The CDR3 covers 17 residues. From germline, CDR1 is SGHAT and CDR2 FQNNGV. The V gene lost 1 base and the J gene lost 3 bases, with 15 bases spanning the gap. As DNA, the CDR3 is TGTGCCAGCAGCTTAGGACCTATGGGGCCTTCTAATGAAAAACTGTTTTTT. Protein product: CASSLGPMGPSNEKLFF.

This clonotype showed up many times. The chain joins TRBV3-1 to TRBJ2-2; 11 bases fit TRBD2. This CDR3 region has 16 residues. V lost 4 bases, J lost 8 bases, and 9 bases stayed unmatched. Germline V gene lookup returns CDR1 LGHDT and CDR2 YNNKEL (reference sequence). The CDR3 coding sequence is TGTGCCAGCAGCCCCTTAGCGGGAGGGCTGTGGGGGGAGCTGTTTTTT. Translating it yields CASSPLAGGLWGELFF.

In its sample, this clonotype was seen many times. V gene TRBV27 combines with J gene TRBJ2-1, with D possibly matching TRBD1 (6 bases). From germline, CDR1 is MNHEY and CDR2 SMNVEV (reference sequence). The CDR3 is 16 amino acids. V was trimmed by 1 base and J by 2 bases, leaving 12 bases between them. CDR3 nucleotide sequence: TGTGCCAGCAGTTTATTTGGGGGACAAGCCTACAATGAGCAGTTCTTC. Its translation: CASSLFGGQAYNEQFF.

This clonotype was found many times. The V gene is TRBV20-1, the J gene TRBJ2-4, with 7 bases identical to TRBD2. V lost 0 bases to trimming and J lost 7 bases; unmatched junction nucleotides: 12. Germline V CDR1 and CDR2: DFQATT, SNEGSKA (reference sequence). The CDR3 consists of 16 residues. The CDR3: CSARDWASGSQNIQYF. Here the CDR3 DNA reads TGCAGTGCTAGAGATTGGGCTAGCGGTAGCCAGAACATTCAGTACTTC.

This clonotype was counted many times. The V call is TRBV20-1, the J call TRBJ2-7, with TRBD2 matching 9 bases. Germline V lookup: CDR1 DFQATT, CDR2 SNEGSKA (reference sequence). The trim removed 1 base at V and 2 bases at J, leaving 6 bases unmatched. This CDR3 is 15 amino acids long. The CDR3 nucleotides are TGCAGTGCTAGAGGGGCTAGCGGGGTTACCTACGAGCAGTACTTC. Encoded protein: CSARGASGVTYEQYF.

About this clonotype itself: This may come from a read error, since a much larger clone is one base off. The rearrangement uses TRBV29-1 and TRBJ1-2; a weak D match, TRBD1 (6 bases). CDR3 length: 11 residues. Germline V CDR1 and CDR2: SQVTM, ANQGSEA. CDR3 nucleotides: TGCAGCGTACAGGGCCCCCATGGCTACCCCTTC. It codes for CSVQGPHGYPF.

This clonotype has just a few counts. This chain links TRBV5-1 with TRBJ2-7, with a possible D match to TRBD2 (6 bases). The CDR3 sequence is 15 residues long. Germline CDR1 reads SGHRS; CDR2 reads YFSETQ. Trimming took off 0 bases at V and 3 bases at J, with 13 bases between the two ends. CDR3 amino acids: CASSLVASAIYEQYF. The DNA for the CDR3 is TGCGCCAGCAGCTTGGTAGCTAGCGCTATCTACGAGCAGTACTTC.

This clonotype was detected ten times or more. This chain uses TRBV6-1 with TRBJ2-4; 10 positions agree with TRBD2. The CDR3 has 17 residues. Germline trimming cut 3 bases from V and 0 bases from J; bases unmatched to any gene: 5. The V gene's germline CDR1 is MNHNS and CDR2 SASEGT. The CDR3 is CASSDGLAEVAKNIQYF. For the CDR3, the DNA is TGTGCCAGCAGTGACGGACTAGCGGAGGTAGCCAAAAACATTCAGTACTTC.

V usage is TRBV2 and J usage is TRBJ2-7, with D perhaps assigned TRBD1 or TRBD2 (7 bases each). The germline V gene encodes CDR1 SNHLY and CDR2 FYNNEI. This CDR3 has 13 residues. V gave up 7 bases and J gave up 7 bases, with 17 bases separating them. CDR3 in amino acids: CASNPGGAREQYF. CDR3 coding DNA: TGTGCCAGCAACCCAGGGGGGGCGAGGGAGCAGTACTTC.

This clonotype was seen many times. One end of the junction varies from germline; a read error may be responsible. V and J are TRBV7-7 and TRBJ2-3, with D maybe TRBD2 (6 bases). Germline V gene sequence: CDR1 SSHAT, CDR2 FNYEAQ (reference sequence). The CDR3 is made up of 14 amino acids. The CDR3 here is CASSPREDSDTQYF. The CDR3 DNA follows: TGTGCTAGCAGCCCGAGGGAGGACTCAGATACGCAGTATTTT.

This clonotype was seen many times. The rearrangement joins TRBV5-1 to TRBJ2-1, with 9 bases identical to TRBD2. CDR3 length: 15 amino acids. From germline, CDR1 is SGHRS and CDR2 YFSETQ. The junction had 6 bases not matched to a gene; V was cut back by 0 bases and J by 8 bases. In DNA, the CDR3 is TGCGCCAGCAGCTTGGTTAGCGGGAGTAGAGATGAGCAGTTCTTC. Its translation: CASSLVSGSRDEQFF.

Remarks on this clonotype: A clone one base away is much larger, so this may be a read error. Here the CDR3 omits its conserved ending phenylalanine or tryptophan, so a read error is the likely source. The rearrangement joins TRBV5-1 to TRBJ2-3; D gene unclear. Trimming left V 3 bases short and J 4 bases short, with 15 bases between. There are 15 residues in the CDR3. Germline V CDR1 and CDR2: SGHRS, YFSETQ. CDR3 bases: TGCGCCAGCAGCTCAAGGAGCCCCCAAGCAGATACGCAGTATTTG. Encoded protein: CASSSRSPQADTQYL.

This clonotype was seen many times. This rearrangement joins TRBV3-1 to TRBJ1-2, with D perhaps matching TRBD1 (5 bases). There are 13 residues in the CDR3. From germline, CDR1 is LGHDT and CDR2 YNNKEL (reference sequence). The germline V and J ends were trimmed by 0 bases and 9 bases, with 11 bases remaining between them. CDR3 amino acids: CASSQEVRARYTF. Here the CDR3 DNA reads TGTGCCAGCAGCCAAGAAGTCAGGGCCCGCTACACCTTC. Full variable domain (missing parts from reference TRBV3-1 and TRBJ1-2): DTAVSQTPKYLVTQMGNDKSIKCEQNLGHDTMYWYKQDSKKFLKIMFSYNNKELIINETVPNRFSPKSPDKAHLNLHINSLELGDSAVYFCASSQEVRARYTFGSGTRLTVV.

The DNA for the CDR3 is TGTGCCAGCAGCCGACCCATTGGGGCGCAGCATTTT. Encoded protein: CASSRPIGAQHF. The rearrangement joins TRBV12-3 or TRBV12-4 to TRBJ1-5, with D perhaps matching TRBD1 (5 bases). The ends were cut back, 6 bases at V and 13 bases at J, with 16 bases in the middle. The CDR3 spans 12 residues.

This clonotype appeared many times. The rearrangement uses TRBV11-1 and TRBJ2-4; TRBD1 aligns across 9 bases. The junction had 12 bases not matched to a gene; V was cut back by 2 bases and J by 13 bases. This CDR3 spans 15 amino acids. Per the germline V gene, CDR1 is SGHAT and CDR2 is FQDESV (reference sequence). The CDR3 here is CASSLTRTGEASQYF. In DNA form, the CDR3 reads TGTGCCAGCAGCTTAACCCGGACAGGGGAGGCAAGCCAGTACTTC.

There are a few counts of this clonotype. This CDR3 is CASSPGVGTDTQYF. Written as DNA, the CDR3 is TGTGCCAGCAGCCCCGGAGTGGGCACAGATACGCAGTATTTT. The chain recombines TRBV11-3 with TRBJ2-3; D uncertain. V lost 5 bases, J lost 1 base, and 10 bases lay in between. Germline-derived CDR1 and CDR2 are SGHNT and YENEEA. The CDR3 length is 14 residues.

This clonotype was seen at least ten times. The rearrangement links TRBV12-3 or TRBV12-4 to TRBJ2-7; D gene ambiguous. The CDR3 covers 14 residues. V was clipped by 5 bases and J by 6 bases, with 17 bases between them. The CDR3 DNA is TGTGCCAGCAGTCATCGACAAGCTGGCGCCGAGCAGTACTTC. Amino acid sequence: CASSHRQAGAEQYF.

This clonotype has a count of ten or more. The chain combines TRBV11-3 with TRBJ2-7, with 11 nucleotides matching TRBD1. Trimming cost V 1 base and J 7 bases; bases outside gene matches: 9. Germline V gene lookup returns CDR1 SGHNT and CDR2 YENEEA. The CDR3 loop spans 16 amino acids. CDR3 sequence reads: CASSLGWRGTGGEQYF. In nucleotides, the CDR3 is TGTGCCAGCAGCTTAGGATGGAGAGGGACAGGGGGTGAGCAGTACTTC.

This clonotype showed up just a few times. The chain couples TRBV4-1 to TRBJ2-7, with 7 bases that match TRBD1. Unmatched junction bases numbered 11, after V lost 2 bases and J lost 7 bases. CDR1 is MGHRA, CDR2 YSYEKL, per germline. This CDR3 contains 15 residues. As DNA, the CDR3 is TGCGCCAGCAGCCAACCCCGCAGGGGGTTGGGAGAGCAGTACTTC. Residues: CASSQPRRGLGEQYF.

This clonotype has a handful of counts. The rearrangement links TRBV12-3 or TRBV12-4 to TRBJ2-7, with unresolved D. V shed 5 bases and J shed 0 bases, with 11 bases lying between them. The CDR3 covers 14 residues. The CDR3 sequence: CASSNRDNSYEQYF. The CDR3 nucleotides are TGTGCCAGCAGTAATCGTGACAACTCCTACGAGCAGTACTTC.

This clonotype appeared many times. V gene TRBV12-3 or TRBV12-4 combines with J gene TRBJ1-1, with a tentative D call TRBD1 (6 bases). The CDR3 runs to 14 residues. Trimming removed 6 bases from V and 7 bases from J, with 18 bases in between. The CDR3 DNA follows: TGTGCCAGCAGGGGCAGGGGACGCGCGGATGAAGCTTTCTTT. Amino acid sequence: CASRGRGRADEAFF.

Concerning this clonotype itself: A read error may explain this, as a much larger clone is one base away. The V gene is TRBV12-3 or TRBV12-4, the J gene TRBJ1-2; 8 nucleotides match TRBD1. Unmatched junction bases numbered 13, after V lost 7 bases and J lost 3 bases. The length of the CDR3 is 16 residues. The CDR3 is CASIGQGLATYYGYTF. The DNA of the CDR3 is TGTGCCAGCATTGGACAGGGCCTAGCTACTTACTATGGCTACACCTTC.

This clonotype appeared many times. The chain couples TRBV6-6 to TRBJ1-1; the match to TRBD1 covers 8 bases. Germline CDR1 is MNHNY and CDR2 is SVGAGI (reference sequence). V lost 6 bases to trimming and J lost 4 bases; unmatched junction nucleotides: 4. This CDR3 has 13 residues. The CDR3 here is CASRSGGGTEAFF. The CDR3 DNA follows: TGTGCCAGCAGGTCAGGGGGCGGCACTGAAGCTTTCTTT.